This passage covers 30 T cell receptor beta chains from one sample sequenced in a study of blood T cell repertoires in COVID-19. TCRdb's copy holds only in-frame clones and misses some; the assay was immunoSEQ multiplex PCR. Of under 250,000 clones in the sample, roughly four fifths were seen once. Sequencing was done on a sample of PBMCs or T cells enriched from blood (not recorded which). The source of these receptors is a man aged 60 to 75 who had recovered from COVID-19.

The rearrangement joins TRBV19 to TRBJ2-5; 8 positions match TRBD1. From germline, CDR1 is LNHDA and CDR2 SQIVND (reference sequence). The CDR3 is made up of 14 amino acids. V gave up 7 bases and J gave up 7 bases; unmatched junction bases: 11. The CDR3 loop is CASKGQGSRGTQYF. In DNA, the CDR3 is TGTGCCAGTAAAGGACAGGGTTCAAGAGGGACCCAGTACTTC.

This clone was found a few times. V gene TRBV19 combines with J gene TRBJ2-7, with D possibly being TRBD1 (6 bases). The CDR3 extends over 15 amino acids. With 7 bases removed from V and 4 bases from J, the gap between germline ends came to 20 bases. Germline V gene data show CDR1 as LNHDA and CDR2 as SQIVND (reference sequence). CDR3 sequence: CASTLRFGQRYEQYF. The CDR3 DNA reads as TGTGCCAGTACTCTTCGATTCGGACAGAGATACGAGCAGTACTTC.

The chain uses TRBV19 and TRBJ1-3; no reliable D call. Germline CDR1 and CDR2: LNHDA and SQIVND (reference sequence). CDR3 length equals 15 residues. V lost 3 bases, J lost 0 bases, and 9 bases lay in between. CDR3 bases: TGTGCCAGTAGTATGATACGGAGCTCTGGAAACACCATATATTTT. Protein sequence: CASSMIRSSGNTIYF.

CDR3 sequence (DNA): TGTGCCAGCAGCCTTAGCGGGGGGCTCTACAATGAGCAGTTCTTC. It encodes CASSLSGGLYNEQFF. The rearrangement joins TRBV2 to TRBJ2-1; 10 bases fit TRBD2. J gave up 3 bases and V 6 bases, and 5 bases lay outside the gene matches. Germline V lookup: CDR1 SNHLY, CDR2 FYNNEI. The CDR3 has 15 amino acids.

The gene calls are TRBV30 and TRBJ2-3; the match to TRBD2 covers 10 bases. The germline gives CDR1 GTSNPN, CDR2 SVGIG (reference sequence). This CDR3 is built from 15 residues. V was pared by 2 bases and J by 1 base, with 3 bases of the junction left unmatched. The CDR3 is CAWSTTSGGTDTQYF. The DNA of the CDR3 is TGTGCCTGGAGTACAACTAGCGGGGGCACAGATACGCAGTATTTT.

This chain joins TRBV29-1 and TRBJ1-1; tentatively, D is TRBD1 (5 bases). V lost 7 bases and J 4 bases, leaving 16 bases between the germline ends. The V gene's germline CDR1 is SQVTM and CDR2 ANQGSEA. This CDR3 is built from 13 residues. This chain's CDR3 is CSAESGEGTEAFF. CDR3 sequence (DNA): TGCAGCGCTGAGTCGGGGGAGGGCACTGAAGCTTTCTTT.

In this sample, this clone turned up a few times. The chain joins TRBV12-3 or TRBV12-4 to TRBJ1-1, with D unresolved. V lost 6 bases to trimming and J lost 11 bases, with 19 bases between them. CDR3 size: 13 residues. The chain's CDR3 is CASSHRPGIAAFF. Written as DNA, the CDR3 is TGTGCCAGCAGCCACCGCCCGGGGATAGCGGCTTTCTTT.

The chain couples TRBV5-6 to TRBJ1-5; maybe TRBD1 (5 bases). V gave up 5 bases and J gave up 6 bases, with 15 bases separating them. The CDR3 spans 14 residues. In germline, CDR1 is SGHDT, CDR2 YYEEEE. The CDR3 is CASSYAGGPQPQHF. The CDR3 DNA reads as TGTGCCAGCAGTTATGCGGGGGGACCTCAGCCCCAGCATTTT.

The rearrangement uses TRBV14 and TRBJ1-2, with D perhaps matching TRBD1 (5 bases). This CDR3 contains 13 residues. Germline V gene lookup returns CDR1 SGHDN and CDR2 FVKESK. Trimming took off 1 base at V and 7 bases at J, with 10 bases between the two ends. In DNA form, the CDR3 reads TGTGCCAGCAGCCAAGGAGGAGGGGTTGGCTACACCTTC. The encoded protein is CASSQGGGVGYTF.

V gene TRBV10-2 combines with J gene TRBJ2-1; 10 nucleotides agree with TRBD2. CDR3 length: 17 amino acids. In germline, CDR1 is WSHSY, CDR2 SAAADI. Losses at the gene ends were 4 bases for V and 4 bases for J; bases not matched to a gene: 10. The CDR3 sequence: CASSGLERGGNYNEQFF. The CDR3 DNA reads as TGCGCCAGCAGTGGTTTGGAGCGGGGGGGAAATTACAATGAGCAGTTCTTC.

V and J are TRBV6-6 and TRBJ2-5; D is perhaps TRBD2 (5 bases). The ends were cut back, 2 bases at V and 0 bases at J, with 10 bases in the middle. The CDR3 covers 15 residues. Germline values: CDR1 MNHNY, CDR2 SVGAGI (reference sequence). The CDR3 coding sequence is TGTGCCAGCAGTTACCCCGGGAAGTACCAAGAGACCCAGTACTTC. Translation gives CASSYPGKYQETQYF.

This clone showed up just a few times. The V call is TRBV11-1, the J call TRBJ1-3; a possible D gene is TRBD1 (5 bases). Deletions cut 5 bases from V and 0 bases from J, with 14 bases between. Germline V gene lookup returns CDR1 SGHAT and CDR2 FQDESV (reference sequence). The CDR3 has 16 residues. The CDR3 DNA is TGTGCCAGCAGCGCCATGCAGGGAAACTCTGGAAACACCATATATTTT. Translation: CASSAMQGNSGNTIYF.

This chain links TRBV7-8 with TRBJ1-2; 8 bases agree with TRBD1. The V segment lost 5 bases and the J segment 7 bases; nucleotides outside the gene matches: 3. The germline V gene has CDR1 SGHVS and CDR2 FQNEAQ. This CDR3 contains 12 residues. Here the CDR3 reads CASSPDRGGYTF. The CDR3 DNA sequence: TGTGCCAGCAGCCCAGACAGGGGTGGCTACACCTTC.

As for this clone: The sample contains more than one DNA sequence encoding this CDR3. This sequence joins TRBV18 and TRBJ2-5; 8 nucleotides align to TRBD1. Germline CDR1 reads KGHSH; CDR2 reads LQKENI. The CDR3 loop spans 14 amino acids. V trimming: 6 bases; J trimming: 4 bases; junction bases outside the gene matches: 7. This CDR3 is CASSPGDRGETQYF. In DNA, the CDR3 is TGTGCCAGCTCTCCAGGCGACAGGGGAGAGACCCAGTACTTC.

This chain joins TRBV6-5 and TRBJ1-6; D is uncertain. CDR1 and CDR2 (germline): MNHEY, SVGAGI. The CDR3 extends over 14 amino acids. The V and J ends lost 6 bases and 0 bases respectively, with 6 bases between them. The CDR3 region is CASSPGSYNSPLHF. The CDR3 DNA sequence: TGTGCCAGCAGCCCGGGCTCCTATAATTCACCCCTCCACTTT.

The chain employs TRBV29-1 and TRBJ2-2; possibly TRBD1 for D (6 bases). Germline V gives CDR1 SQVTM, CDR2 ANQGSEA. Trimming left V 1 base short and J 1 base short, with 7 bases between. The length of the CDR3 is 14 residues. The CDR3 is CSVEGRGNTGELFF. CDR3 nucleotides: TGCAGCGTTGAAGGCAGGGGGAACACCGGGGAGCTGTTTTTT.

J is TRBJ2-2 and V is TRBV4-1, with a possible D match to TRBD2 (5 bases). Germline CDR1 MGHRA, CDR2 YSYEKL. This CDR3 is built from 15 residues. V lost 0 bases and J lost 5, with 10 bases in between. In DNA form, the CDR3 reads TGCGCCAGCAGCCAAGAGGAAGCGGTTACCGGGGAGCTGTTTTTT. This codes for CASSQEEAVTGELFF.

This clone has a handful of counts. V usage is TRBV7-2 and J usage is TRBJ1-2; 11 positions match TRBD1. The CDR3 totals 13 residues. Trimming at V came to 5 bases and at J to 11 bases, leaving 7 bases not matched to a gene. CDR1 is SGHTA, CDR2 FQGNSA, per germline. In DNA form, the CDR3 reads TGTGCCAGCAGCATTCCCGGGACAGGGGGTTACACCTTC. Translating gives CASSIPGTGGYTF.

J is TRBJ1-1 and V is TRBV4-1; possibly TRBD1 for D (6 bases). CDR1 MGHRA and CDR2 YSYEKL come from the germline V gene. Trimming took off 0 bases at V and 4 bases at J, with 9 bases between the two ends. The CDR3 has 14 amino acids. CDR3 protein: CASSQERGSTEAFF. The CDR3 DNA is TGCGCCAGCAGCCAAGAGAGGGGGAGCACTGAAGCTTTCTTT.

CDR3 region: CASSSRQGGGYTF. The CDR3 DNA is TGTGCCAGCAGCTCCCGACAGGGCGGAGGCTACACCTTC. This chain connects TRBV7-9 to TRBJ1-2, with 7 bases that match TRBD1. The CDR3 contains 13 residues. Trimming cost V 4 bases and J 8 bases; bases outside gene matches: 7. Per germline, CDR1 SEHNR and CDR2 FQNEAQ (reference sequence).

This rearrangement joins TRBV27 to TRBJ1-5, with D unclear. Germline loops: CDR1 MNHEY, CDR2 SMNVEV (reference sequence). Trimming left V 3 bases short and J 11 bases short, with 14 bases between. There are 13 residues in the CDR3. CDR3 DNA sequence: TGTGCCAGCAGTTTTCGAGGTTCTGGTGCCCAGCATTTT. Translation: CASSFRGSGAQHF.

V gene TRBV19 combines with J gene TRBJ2-1; 8 nucleotides line up with TRBD2. Germline V gene data show CDR1 as LNHDA and CDR2 as SQIVND (reference sequence). V shed 8 bases and J 4 bases; nucleotides not matched to a gene: 10. This CDR3 has 15 residues. The CDR3 sequence is CASDPGGARYNEQFF. CDR3 in DNA: TGTGCCAGTGACCCCGGGGGGGCCCGGTACAATGAGCAGTTCTTC.

This chain connects TRBV7-8 to TRBJ2-6, with 7 positions matching TRBD2. The trim removed 0 bases at V and 1 base at J, leaving 3 bases unmatched. This CDR3 is built from 17 residues. The germline gives CDR1 SGHVS, CDR2 FQNEAQ. This chain's CDR3 is CASSLAGRASGANVLTF. The DNA for the CDR3 is TGTGCCAGCAGCTTAGCGGGGAGGGCTTCTGGGGCCAACGTCCTGACTTTC.

V gene TRBV27 combines with J gene TRBJ1-1; 8 nucleotides line up with TRBD1. The V gene end was trimmed by 3 bases and the J gene end by 6 bases; junction bases not matched to a gene: 6. This CDR3 has 14 amino acids. The germline gives CDR1 MNHEY, CDR2 SMNVEV (reference sequence). The CDR3 DNA is TGTGCCAGCAGTTTTGCAGGGGGCCCGTCTGAAGCTTTCTTT. It encodes CASSFAGGPSEAFF.

This clone was counted a few times. As DNA, the CDR3 is TGCAGTGCTAGTCTCAGTTCCTACGAGCAGTACTTC. Encoded protein: CSASLSSYEQYF. The chain carries TRBV20-1 and TRBJ2-7; D not resolved. The CDR3 spans 12 residues. Germline CDR1 and CDR2: DFQATT and SNEGSKA (reference sequence). V lost 3 bases and J lost 1, with 7 bases in between.

J is TRBJ2-2 and V is TRBV6-2 or TRBV6-3, with TRBD2 matching 9 bases. Germline values: CDR1 MNHEY, CDR2 SVGEGT. With V trimmed by 5 bases and J by 0 bases, 4 bases remained unmatched. The CDR3 loop spans 16 amino acids. As DNA, the CDR3 is TGTGCCAGCAGTGCCCTAGCGGGGTCGAACACCGGGGAGCTGTTTTTT. It specifies CASSALAGSNTGELFF.

The chain has TRBV19 and TRBJ1-3; D gene uncertain. The germline gives CDR1 LNHDA, CDR2 SQIVND (reference sequence). The CDR3 covers 15 residues. V lost 1 base, J lost 2 bases, and 9 bases lay in between. Here the CDR3 reads CASSIAVEAGNTIYF. Written as DNA, the CDR3 is TGTGCCAGTAGTATAGCGGTCGAGGCTGGAAACACCATATATTTT. Full variable domain (outside the CDR3, taken from reference TRBV19 and TRBJ1-3): DGGITQSPKYLFRKEGQNVTLSCEQNLNHDAMYWYRQDPGQGLRLIYYSQIVNDFQKGDIAEGYSVSREKKESFPLTVTSAQKNPTAFYLCASSIAVEAGNTIYFGEGSWLTVV.

The rearrangement uses TRBV6-2 or TRBV6-3 and TRBJ1-4; D gene ambiguous. Trimming shortened V by 6 bases and J by 0 bases, and 8 bases separated the two germline ends. The CDR3 extends over 14 amino acids. Per the germline V gene, CDR1 is MNHEY and CDR2 is SVGEGT. The CDR3 region is CASSSRATNEKLFF. DNA of the CDR3: TGTGCCAGCAGCTCCCGAGCAACTAATGAAAAACTGTTTTTT.

The rearrangement joins TRBV24-1 to TRBJ2-3, with 7 positions matching TRBD2. Trimming at V came to 4 bases and at J to 4 bases, leaving 4 bases not matched to a gene. The CDR3 consists of 14 residues. Germline-derived CDR1 and CDR2 are KGHDR and SFDVKD. The CDR3 region is CATSDDAGADTQYF. Written as DNA, the CDR3 is TGTGCCACCAGTGACGATGCGGGGGCAGATACGCAGTATTTT.

The rearrangement uses TRBV12-3 or TRBV12-4 and TRBJ2-1; D is perhaps TRBD2 (5 bases). Trimming took off 5 bases at V and 14 bases at J, with 16 bases between the two ends. The CDR3 covers 12 residues. As DNA, the CDR3 is TGTGCCAGCAGTCCCGACTACGCGGCCGAGTTCTTC. Its translation: CASSPDYAAEFF.